These 26 T cell receptor beta chains were sequenced from one sample in a study of T cells in Graves' hyperthyroidism and ophthalmopathy. Authors of the study amplified TCR beta CDR3 regions from RNA transcripts. The HTBI primer set served for first-round RT-PCR of the TCR CDR3. TCRdb used MiXCR to reprocess the multiplex PCR reads, holding one entry per CDR3 protein. The sample consists of over 650,000 distinct CDR3 sequences, less than 45% of them appearing once. Material: peripheral blood or thyroid tissue (not recorded which). The receptors were gathered from an adult man with Graves' disease, either hyperthyroidism or ophthalmopathy (not recorded which).

This clonotype showed up many times. The V gene is TRBV7-9, the J gene TRBJ2-7; D ambiguous. Deletions cut 3 bases from V and 4 bases from J, with 7 bases between. The CDR3 extends over 12 amino acids. Germline V gene data show CDR1 as SEHNR and CDR2 as FQNEAQ (reference sequence). The CDR3 DNA sequence: TGTGCCAGCAGCTTTCGCCGTTACGAGCAGTACTTC. Protein: CASSFRRYEQYF.

J is TRBJ1-1 and V is TRBV28, with 11 nucleotides matching TRBD1. Germline V gene data show CDR1 as MDHEN and CDR2 as SYDVKM. The V and J ends lost 3 bases and 5 bases, in that order; junction bases with no gene match: 8. The CDR3 spans 16 residues. The CDR3 sequence is CASSLAGTGGRTEAFF. CDR3 DNA: TGTGCCAGCAGTTTGGCCGGGACAGGGGGAAGGACTGAAGCTTTCTTT.

Ten or more counts support this clonotype. The J gene is TRBJ1-2, the V gene TRBV10-3; 10 nucleotides agree with TRBD1. The CDR3 totals 13 residues. The V segment lost 10 bases and the J segment 3 bases; nucleotides outside the gene matches: 5. Germline loops: CDR1 ENHRY, CDR2 SYGVKD. The CDR3 sequence: CATAGQGDYGYTF. In nucleotides, the CDR3 is TGTGCCACCGCCGGACAGGGGGACTATGGCTACACCTTC.

Worth noting for this clonotype: A read error is possible here, since a much larger clone lies one base away. V is TRBV2 and J is TRBJ2-2, with 10 bases fitting TRBD2. The CDR3 length is 16 residues. Germline assignment: CDR1 SNHLY and CDR2 FYNNEI. In DNA, the CDR3 is TGTGCCGGCAGTGGAGCGGGAGGGCCGAACACCGGGGAGCTGTTTTTT. Protein: CAGSGAGGPNTGELFF.

The chain employs TRBV14 and TRBJ1-6, with D hard to call. The V gene lost 0 bases and the J gene lost 5 bases, with 17 bases spanning the gap. CDR3 length equals 18 residues. Germline V gives CDR1 SGHDN, CDR2 FVKESK. This CDR3 is CASSQEAGVEENNSPLHF. CDR3 in DNA: TGTGCCAGCAGCCAAGAAGCCGGGGTAGAGGAAAATAATTCACCCCTCCACTTT.

About this clonotype itself: A clone one base away is much larger, so this may be a read error. The chain has TRBV2 and TRBJ1-6; D remains ambiguous. Per germline, CDR1 SNHLY and CDR2 FYNNEI. The CDR3 covers 13 residues. The V end lost 3 bases, the J end lost 9 bases, and 9 bases lay between the germline ends. The CDR3 coding sequence is TGTGCCAGCAGTGAGGAGGGAGGTTCACCCCTCCACTTT. Translating gives CASSEEGGSPLHF.

Of note for this clonotype: A junction boundary mismatches the germline segment, possibly from a read error. The rearrangement links TRBV10-3 to TRBJ2-7; D uncertain. Germline CDR1 reads ENHRY; CDR2 reads SYGVKD. This CDR3 has 14 residues. CDR3: CTISEVLLDYEQYF. The CDR3 region has the DNA TGTACCATCAGTGAAGTCTTGCTCGACTACGAGCAGTACTTC.

This chain uses TRBV2 with TRBJ1-5; no clear D. This CDR3 region has 12 residues. CDR1 and CDR2 (germline): SNHLY, FYNNEI. CDR3 in DNA: TGTGCTAGTAGTGGGTGGGTTCAGCCCCAGCATTTT. Translation: CASSGWVQPQHF.

Points on this clonotype: A much larger clone is a single base away; this may be a read error. This chain uses TRBV12-3 or TRBV12-4 with TRBJ1-6; D is undetermined. The CDR3 is 12 residues long. V gave up 7 bases and J gave up 9 bases, with 10 bases separating them. In DNA form, the CDR3 reads TGTGCCAGCAAAGAATCGGGTTCACCCCTCCACTTT. Translating gives CASKESGSPLHF.

In its sample, this clonotype was seen a few times. The chain links TRBV10-3 to TRBJ2-7; TRBD1 aligns across 8 bases. Trimming took 5 bases from V and 3 from J; bases not matched to a gene: 3. The CDR3 sequence is 13 residues long. Germline V gene lookup returns CDR1 ENHRY and CDR2 SYGVKD. CDR3 DNA: TGTGCCATCAGTACCGGACAGGGCTACGAGCAGTACTTC. Translated: CAISTGQGYEQYF.

The chain is built from TRBV6-1 and TRBJ1-2; D gene uncertain. This CDR3 contains 13 residues. V shed 2 bases and J shed 1 base, with 5 bases lying between them. Germline CDR1 is MNHNS and CDR2 is SASEGT. The CDR3 bases are TGTGCCAGCAGTGAAACAGATAACTATGGCTACACCTTC. Translated, it gives CASSETDNYGYTF.

The rearrangement links TRBV7-2 to TRBJ1-2; possibly TRBD1 for D (5 bases). Looked up from germline, CDR1 is SGHTA and CDR2 is FQGNSA. Trimming removed 3 bases at V and 2 bases at J, with 7 bases between. This CDR3 comprises 13 residues. As DNA, the CDR3 is TGTGCCAGCAGCTTCGGGGACAACTATGGCTACACCTTC. As protein: CASSFGDNYGYTF.

In its sample, this clonotype was seen many times. The chain couples TRBV10-3 to TRBJ1-1; TRBD1 aligns across 7 bases. CDR3 length: 13 amino acids. Germline V lookup: CDR1 ENHRY, CDR2 SYGVKD. Unmatched junction bases numbered 5, after V lost 10 bases and J lost 0 bases. CDR3 region: CATRDSLNTEAFF. The DNA for the CDR3 is TGTGCCACGAGGGACAGCCTGAACACTGAAGCTTTCTTT.

This clonotype has only a few counts. V usage is TRBV6-5 and J usage is TRBJ1-3, with TRBD1 identical over 12 bases. The V gene's germline CDR1 is MNHEY and CDR2 SVGAGI. With 4 bases clipped from V and 4 bases from J, the junction kept 2 bases outside the gene matches. This CDR3 has 15 residues. The chain's CDR3 is CASSSGTGGGNTIYF. DNA of the CDR3: TGTGCCAGCAGTTCCGGGACAGGGGGCGGAAACACCATATATTTT.

As to this clonotype: A single base separates this from a much larger clone, so it may be a read error. The chain is built from TRBV29-1 and TRBJ2-7, with 7 bases lining up with TRBD2. From germline, CDR1 is SQVTM and CDR2 ANQGSEA. This CDR3 spans 14 amino acids. Germline trimming cut 3 bases from V and 6 bases from J; bases unmatched to any gene: 11. CDR3 in amino acids: CSVEGRRGRLEQYF. DNA for the CDR3: TGCAGCGTTGAGGGGAGGCGGGGGAGGCTCGAGCAGTACTTC.

V usage is TRBV7-8 and J usage is TRBJ1-1; D not resolved. V was cut by 2 bases and J by 1 base, with 11 bases left in between. The germline gives CDR1 SGHVS, CDR2 FQNEAQ. The CDR3 runs 15 residues. As DNA, the CDR3 is TGTGCCAGCAGCTTAATTCATAAAGCGAACACTGAAGCTTTCTTT. Its protein product is CASSLIHKANTEAFF.

This clonotype was counted many times. The rearrangement uses TRBV2 and TRBJ1-5; D unclear. The length of the CDR3 is 15 residues. Trimming took 6 bases from V and 3 from J, leaving 15 bases between them. Germline V gene data show CDR1 as SNHLY and CDR2 as FYNNEI. CDR3 in amino acids: CASSHDTAANQPQHF. CDR3 coding DNA: TGTGCCAGCAGCCATGATACCGCAGCCAATCAGCCCCAGCATTTT.

V gene TRBV5-1 combines with J gene TRBJ1-2, with D tentatively TRBD1 (5 bases). Germline CDR1 is SGHRS and CDR2 is YFSETQ. The CDR3 runs 14 residues. The germline V and J ends were trimmed by 0 bases and 8 bases, with 14 bases remaining between them. The CDR3 DNA sequence: TGCGCCAGCAGCTTGGCTCCCGGGACGGCAGGCTACACCTTC. It codes for CASSLAPGTAGYTF.

The chain is built from TRBV7-9 and TRBJ2-7, with TRBD1 matching over 7 bases. There are 14 residues in the CDR3. Germline V gene data show CDR1 as SEHNR and CDR2 as FQNEAQ (reference sequence). V was clipped by 3 bases and J by 7 bases; unmatched bases: 9. The CDR3 nucleotides read TGTGCCAGCAGCTTCCGGGACAGCGCGCAGGAGCAGTACTTC. Translating it yields CASSFRDSAQEQYF. The full variable domain, completed using reference TRBV7-9 and TRBJ2-7, is DTGVSQNPRHKITKRGQNVTFRCDPISEHNRLYWYRQTLGQGPEFLTYFQNEAQLEKSRLLSDRFSAERPKGSFSTLEIQRTEQGDSAMYLCASSFRDSAQEQYFGPGTRLTVT.

This sequence joins TRBV10-3 and TRBJ1-1; D might be TRBD1 (5 bases). The CDR3 length is 12 residues. Germline CDR1 is ENHRY and CDR2 is SYGVKD. V lost 6 bases to trimming and J lost 5 bases, with 10 bases between them. CDR3 DNA sequence: TGTGCCATCAGGAACGACAGAACTGAAGCTTTCTTT. Residues: CAIRNDRTEAFF.

Regarding this clonotype: At one boundary the junction diverges from the germline segment, which might be a read error. The genes are TRBV7-9 and TRBJ1-1; D is perhaps TRBD1 (5 bases). This CDR3 region has 13 residues. Germline V CDR1 and CDR2: SEHNR, FQNEAQ (reference sequence). Here the CDR3 DNA reads TGCGCCGGCAGCTTGGGGGGGTACACTGAAGCTTTCTTT. Translating gives CAGSLGGYTEAFF.

The chain employs TRBV6-1 and TRBJ2-7; 13 bases agree with TRBD2. Germline V gene data show CDR1 as MNHNS and CDR2 as SASEGT. J lost 5 bases, V lost 6 bases, and 7 bases had no gene match. The CDR3 runs to 15 residues. CDR3 sequence: CASSGRTSGRNEQYF. CDR3 coding DNA: TGTGCCAGCAGCGGCAGGACTAGCGGGAGAAACGAGCAGTACTTC.

This clonotype was detected once. The rearrangement links TRBV6-1 to TRBJ1-4, with 10 bases aligning to TRBD1. Germline V lookup: CDR1 MNHNS, CDR2 SASEGT. V dropped 9 bases and J dropped 4; count of bases not matched to a gene: 5. This CDR3 has 14 residues. The CDR3 loop reads CASDRGPGNEKLFF. Written as DNA, the CDR3 is TGTGCCAGTGACAGGGGGCCGGGTAATGAAAAACTGTTTTTT.

V and J are TRBV7-9 and TRBJ2-2, with D possibly TRBD2 on 7 matching bases. The V end was cut by 4 bases, the J end by 17 bases, with 14 bases between. This CDR3 comprises 11 residues. CDR1 is SEHNR and CDR2 is FQNEAQ in the germline V gene (reference sequence). The CDR3 region is CASSSSGGCFF. In nucleotides, the CDR3 is TGTGCCAGCAGCTCGTCGGGGGGCTGTTTTTTT.

The chain couples TRBV29-1 to TRBJ1-1, with 8 bases identical to TRBD1. CDR3 length equals 13 residues. Germline V gene lookup returns CDR1 SQVTM and CDR2 ANQGSEA. CDR3 region: CRPTGGHYTEAFF. Here the CDR3 DNA reads TGCAGACCTACAGGGGGGCACTACACTGAAGCTTTCTTT.

This chain connects TRBV7-3 to TRBJ2-6; TRBD1 agrees at 7 bases. V gave up 0 bases and J gave up 0 bases; unmatched junction bases: 5. The CDR3 loop spans 18 amino acids. Germline loops: CDR1 SGHTA, CDR2 FQGTGA. DNA of the CDR3: TGTGCCAGCAGCTTAACGGGACAGCTTCACTCTGGGGCCAACGTCCTGACTTTC. Its protein is CASSLTGQLHSGANVLTF.